These T cell receptor beta chains were read from a single sample in a study of cytomegalovirus exposure and HLA in healthy donors. Clones were read by immunoSEQ multiplex PCR, and TCRdb kept only the in-frame ones, dropping some. The sample shows about 170,000 clones, about three quarters of them seen only once. The sample taken for sequencing was PBMCs. Every receptor here comes from a female donor in good health and CMV-seronegative. Each CDR3 is given with its conserved first and last residue. D genes are given only for firm matches. Some rows have no size entry. The others give once, few or many, or a class for an expanded clone.

CDR3aa: CASSERGQQPQHF; CDR3nt: TGTGCCAGCAGTGAGCGAGGACAACAGCCCCAGCATTTT; j_gene: TRBJ1-5; abundance: .; d_gene: .; v_gene: TRBV2
CDR3aa: CASSLAGGNQPQHF; CDR3nt: TGTGCCAGCAGCTTGGCGGGTGGTAATCAGCCCCAGCATTTT; j_gene: TRBJ1-5; abundance: .; d_gene: .; v_gene: TRBV5-4
CDR3aa: CAWSSGLDQPQHF; CDR3nt: TGTGCCTGGAGTTCAGGGCTCGATCAGCCCCAGCATTTT; j_gene: TRBJ1-5; abundance: .; d_gene: .; v_gene: TRBV30
CDR3aa: CASSGLAGINTDTQYF; CDR3nt: TGTGCCAGCAGCGGTCTAGCGGGAATCAACACAGATACGCAGTATTTT; j_gene: TRBJ2-3; abundance: .; d_gene: .; v_gene: TRBV21-1
CDR3aa: CASSLTGPPGNSPLRF; CDR3nt: TGTGCCAGCAGCTTGACAGGTCCCCCGGGGAATTCACCCCTCCGCTTT; j_gene: TRBJ1-6; abundance: .; d_gene: .; v_gene: TRBV7-3
CDR3aa: CASSQDLNRDSNTDTQYF; CDR3nt: TGCGCCAGCAGCCAAGATCTCAACCGGGACAGTAACACAGATACGCAGTATTTT; j_gene: TRBJ2-3; abundance: .; d_gene: TRBD1; v_gene: TRBV4-3
CDR3aa: CASSLTGTGTYEQYF; CDR3nt: TGTGCCAGCAGCCTCACCGGGACAGGGACCTACGAGCAGTACTTC; j_gene: TRBJ2-7; abundance: .; d_gene: TRBD1; v_gene: TRBV14
CDR3aa: CASSDTSGRAGGELFF; CDR3nt: TGTGCCAGCAGTGATACGAGCGGGAGGGCGGGCGGGGAGCTGTTTTTT; j_gene: TRBJ2-2; abundance: .; d_gene: TRBD2; v_gene: TRBV2
CDR3aa: CASSFGQGAQPQHF; CDR3nt: TGTGCCAGCAGTTTCGGACAGGGGGCCCAGCCCCAGCATTTT; j_gene: TRBJ1-5; abundance: .; d_gene: TRBD1; v_gene: TRBV2
CDR3aa: CASSLEVDRGYGYTF; CDR3nt: TGCGCCAGCAGCTTGGAAGTGGACAGGGGGTATGGCTACACCTTC; j_gene: TRBJ1-2; abundance: .; d_gene: TRBD1; v_gene: TRBV5-1
CDR3aa: CASSYSAGGGNIQYF; CDR3nt: TGTGCCAGCAGTTACTCAGCGGGCGGGGGAAACATTCAGTACTTC; j_gene: TRBJ2-4; abundance: .; d_gene: TRBD2; v_gene: TRBV6-5
CDR3aa: CASSPLPRLAQETQYF; CDR3nt: TGTGCCAGCAGTCCGCTCCCTCGACTAGCCCAAGAGACCCAGTACTTC; j_gene: TRBJ2-5; abundance: few; d_gene: TRBD2; v_gene: TRBV28
CDR3aa: CASSQGGGFTVREQFF; CDR3nt: TGCGCCAGCAGCCAAGGAGGAGGGTTTACGGTTCGTGAGCAGTTCTTC; j_gene: TRBJ2-1; abundance: .; d_gene: .; v_gene: TRBV4-3
CDR3aa: CNLQGLGEAFF; CDR3nt: TGCAACTTACAGGGTCTCGGTGAAGCTTTCTTT; j_gene: TRBJ1-1; abundance: .; d_gene: .; v_gene: TRBV29-1
CDR3aa: CASSPGASSSYNEQFF; CDR3nt: TGTGCCAGCAGCCCAGGGGCGAGTAGCTCCTACAATGAGCAGTTCTTC; j_gene: TRBJ2-1; abundance: .; d_gene: .; v_gene: TRBV7-9
CDR3aa: CASRPQGMGGYTF; CDR3nt: TGTGCCAGCAGACCACAGGGTATGGGAGGCTACACCTTC; j_gene: TRBJ1-2; abundance: .; d_gene: .; v_gene: TRBV28
CDR3aa: CASSSGGADTGELFF; CDR3nt: TGTGCCAGCAGCTCGGGGGGGGCGGACACCGGGGAGCTGTTTTTT; j_gene: TRBJ2-2; abundance: .; d_gene: TRBD2; v_gene: TRBV5-8
CDR3aa: CAWSLNTEAFF; CDR3nt: TGTGCCTGGAGTTTAAACACTGAAGCTTTCTTT; j_gene: TRBJ1-1; abundance: few; d_gene: .; v_gene: TRBV30
CDR3aa: CASSYGRGRGYEQYF; CDR3nt: TGTGCCAGCAGTTACGGTCGCGGCAGGGGTTACGAGCAGTACTTC; j_gene: TRBJ2-7; abundance: .; d_gene: .; v_gene: TRBV6-5
CDR3aa: CASSFRVGGELFF; CDR3nt: TGCGCCAGCAGCTTCCGGGTGGGCGGGGAGCTGTTTTTT; j_gene: TRBJ2-2; abundance: .; d_gene: .; v_gene: TRBV5-1
CDR3aa: CASSPGTGENQPQHF; CDR3nt: TGTGCCAGCTCACCGGGGACAGGGGAGAATCAGCCCCAGCATTTT; j_gene: TRBJ1-5; abundance: .; d_gene: TRBD1; v_gene: TRBV18
CDR3aa: CASRATQETQYF; CDR3nt: TGTGCCAGCAGGGCCACACAAGAGACCCAGTACTTC; j_gene: TRBJ2-5; abundance: once; d_gene: .; v_gene: TRBV28
CDR3aa: CASSKTSGSGTDTQYF; CDR3nt: TGTGCCAGCAGTAAGACTAGCGGGAGCGGGACAGATACGCAGTATTTT; j_gene: TRBJ2-3; abundance: .; d_gene: TRBD2; v_gene: TRBV6-4
CDR3aa: CASSQGPSEVQYF; CDR3nt: TGCGCCAGCAGTCAGGGGCCATCTGAAGTGCAGTACTTC; j_gene: TRBJ2-7; abundance: .; d_gene: .; v_gene: TRBV23-1
CDR3aa: CASSLSGGGEKLFF; CDR3nt: TGCGCCAGCAGTCTCTCGGGAGGGGGTGAAAAACTGTTTTTT; j_gene: TRBJ1-4; abundance: .; d_gene: .; v_gene: TRBV5-1
CDR3aa: CSVKGLNAGNTIYF; CDR3nt: TGCAGCGTTAAGGGACTTAATGCTGGAAACACCATATATTTT; j_gene: TRBJ1-3; abundance: .; d_gene: .; v_gene: TRBV29-1
CDR3aa: CATSREDDRGQLGYF; CDR3nt: TGTGCCACCAGCAGAGAAGACGACAGGGGGCAGTTGGGGTATTTT; j_gene: TRBJ2-3; abundance: .; d_gene: TRBD1; v_gene: TRBV15
CDR3aa: CASSQAQGGGYTF; CDR3nt: TGTGCCAGCAGTCAAGCACAGGGGGGGGGCTACACCTTC; j_gene: TRBJ1-2; abundance: .; d_gene: TRBD1; v_gene: TRBV7-2
CDR3aa: CASSLGWGDYGYTF; CDR3nt: TGTGCCAGCAGCTTAGGATGGGGAGACTATGGCTACACCTTC; j_gene: TRBJ1-2; abundance: .; d_gene: .; v_gene: TRBV7-9
CDR3aa: CAWATGLGGGEQFF; CDR3nt: TGTGCCTGGGCGACTGGACTAGGAGGTGGGGAGCAGTTCTTC; j_gene: TRBJ2-1; abundance: .; d_gene: TRBD2; v_gene: TRBV30
CDR3aa: CASSLAQGGGPQETQYF; CDR3nt: TGTGCCAGCAGTTTAGCCCAGGGAGGGGGACCCCAAGAGACCCAGTACTTC; j_gene: TRBJ2-5; abundance: .; d_gene: .; v_gene: TRBV27
CDR3aa: CASSAIDRGIQYF; CDR3nt: TGTGCCAGCAGTGCCATTGACAGGGGCATTCAGTACTTC; j_gene: TRBJ2-4; abundance: .; d_gene: TRBD1; v_gene: TRBV6-1
CDR3aa: CATSTMGGADTQYF; CDR3nt: TGTGCCACCTCAACCATGGGAGGCGCAGATACGCAGTATTTT; j_gene: TRBJ2-3; abundance: .; d_gene: .; v_gene: TRBV19
CDR3aa: CASSPGQGAKNIQYF; CDR3nt: TGCGCCAGCAGCCCGGGACAGGGGGCCAAAAACATTCAGTACTTC; j_gene: TRBJ2-4; abundance: .; d_gene: TRBD1; v_gene: TRBV5-1
CDR3aa: CSVGLAGSRQETQYF; CDR3nt: TGCAGCGTTGGACTAGCGGGTTCACGGCAAGAGACCCAGTACTTC; j_gene: TRBJ2-5; abundance: .; d_gene: TRBD2; v_gene: TRBV29-1
CDR3aa: CASSFVGTSAFQEQFF; CDR3nt: TGTGCCAGCAGCTTCGTTGGGACTAGCGCTTTTCAGGAGCAGTTCTTC; j_gene: TRBJ2-1; abundance: .; d_gene: TRBD2; v_gene: TRBV7-2
CDR3aa: CAINSYGVRDTDTQYF; CDR3nt: TGTGCCATCAATAGTTATGGAGTACGAGACACAGATACGCAGTATTTT; j_gene: TRBJ2-3; abundance: .; d_gene: .; v_gene: TRBV10-3
CDR3aa: CASSQTGLYGYTF; CDR3nt: TGTGCCAGCAGCCAGACAGGCCTCTATGGCTACACCTTC; j_gene: TRBJ1-2; abundance: .; d_gene: .; v_gene: TRBV7-9
CDR3aa: CASSFSGTSGRNEQFF; CDR3nt: TGTGCCAGCAGCTTTTCCGGGACTAGCGGGAGGAATGAGCAGTTCTTC; j_gene: TRBJ2-1; abundance: .; d_gene: TRBD2; v_gene: TRBV11-3
CDR3aa: CASSLQGASNEKLFF; CDR3nt: TGTGCCAGCAGCCTACAGGGGGCCAGTAATGAAAAACTGTTTTTT; j_gene: TRBJ1-4; abundance: .; d_gene: TRBD1; v_gene: TRBV2
CDR3aa: CASSASRVGDYTF; CDR3nt: TGTGCCAGCAGTGCTTCCAGGGTAGGGGACTACACCTTC; j_gene: TRBJ1-2; abundance: .; d_gene: .; v_gene: TRBV28
CDR3aa: CASSAKPNTEAFF; CDR3nt: TGTGCCAGCAGTGCCAAGCCTAACACTGAAGCTTTCTTT; j_gene: TRBJ1-1; abundance: once; d_gene: .; v_gene: TRBV6-1
CDR3aa: CASRAGSGAKETQYF; CDR3nt: TGTGCCAGCAGAGCAGGTAGCGGAGCTAAAGAGACCCAGTACTTC; j_gene: TRBJ2-5; abundance: .; d_gene: .; v_gene: TRBV7-3
CDR3aa: CSVRQGTNTGELFF; CDR3nt: TGCAGCGTCCGACAGGGAACGAACACCGGGGAGCTGTTTTTT; j_gene: TRBJ2-2; abundance: few; d_gene: TRBD1; v_gene: TRBV29-1
CDR3aa: CASSTDGEGLQYF; CDR3nt: TGTGCCAGCAGCACCGATGGGGAGGGGCTACAGTACTTC; j_gene: TRBJ2-7; abundance: .; d_gene: TRBD2; v_gene: TRBV11-1
CDR3aa: CASSQDTQGSGYTF; CDR3nt: TGCGCCAGCAGCCAAGATACGCAGGGATCAGGCTACACCTTC; j_gene: TRBJ1-2; abundance: .; d_gene: .; v_gene: TRBV4-3
CDR3aa: CASSNRQGQQTQYF; CDR3nt: TGTGCCAGCAGCAACCGACAGGGGCAACAGACCCAGTACTTC; j_gene: TRBJ2-5; abundance: .; d_gene: TRBD1; v_gene: TRBV11-2
CDR3aa: CASSPGVAGNTIYF; CDR3nt: TGTGCCAGCAGCCCAGGGGTAGCTGGAAACACCATATATTTT; j_gene: TRBJ1-3; abundance: .; d_gene: .; v_gene: TRBV5-6
CDR3aa: CASSSQGIGEKLFF; CDR3nt: TGCGCCAGCAGCTCACAGGGGATTGGTGAAAAACTGTTTTTT; j_gene: TRBJ1-4; abundance: .; d_gene: TRBD1; v_gene: TRBV5-1
CDR3aa: CASSLGFAQGNYGYTF; CDR3nt: TGTGCCAGCAGCTTAGGTTTCGCACAGGGGAACTATGGCTACACCTTC; j_gene: TRBJ1-2; abundance: .; d_gene: TRBD1; v_gene: TRBV7-2
CDR3aa: CASSFPTGSGGYTF; CDR3nt: TGTGCCAGCAGCTTCCCTACAGGCTCTGGAGGCTACACCTTC; j_gene: TRBJ1-2; abundance: .; d_gene: .; v_gene: TRBV7-2